This is a list of T cell receptor beta chains from one sample in a study of blood T cell repertoires in COVID-19. Method: immunoSEQ multiplex PCR; TCRdb's copy keeps in-frame clones and lacks some. In the table there are about 70,000 clones, 70% to 90% of which are singletons. Sequenced sample: peripheral blood. These receptors came from a woman in her seventies with acute or convalescent COVID-19. CDR3s include the opening cysteine and the closing phenylalanine or tryptophan. Fields, in order: clone size, V gene, J gene, CDR3 length, D gene, CDR3 protein, CDR3 DNA. The D gene is left open where the match is weak. Clone size is shown for a subset of rows, as once, few, many or a class of expanded clone.

few	TRBV5-6	TRBJ2-5	14	NA	CASSLDRVEKTQYF	TGTGCCAGCAGCTTGGACAGGGTGGAAAAGACCCAGTACTTC
NA	TRBV9	TRBJ2-1	14	TRBD2	CASSLTSGLSEQFF	TGTGCCAGCAGCCTGACTAGCGGGTTAAGTGAGCAGTTCTTC
NA	TRBV28	TRBJ2-7	16	TRBD1	CASSGQGRRVSYEQYF	TGTGCCAGCAGTGGACAGGGCCGTAGGGTTTCCTACGAGCAGTACTTC
few	TRBV25-1	TRBJ2-7	13	NA	CASSDRSAYEQYF	TGTGCCAGCAGCGACAGGTCAGCCTACGAGCAGTACTTC
once	TRBV7-6	TRBJ2-2	15	NA	CASSPSYRNTGELFF	TGTGCCAGCAGCCCGTCTTACAGGAACACCGGGGAGCTGTTTTTT
NA	TRBV24-1	TRBJ2-1	16	TRBD2	CATSDPSGRTYNEQFF	TGTGCCACCAGTGATCCCAGCGGGAGGACCTACAATGAGCAGTTCTTC
NA	TRBV5-4	TRBJ1-4	14	NA	CASSLGRTNEKLFF	TGTGCCAGCAGCTTGGGGCGGACTAATGAAAAACTGTTTTTT
NA	TRBV6-2/TRBV6-3	TRBJ2-1	15	NA	CASSPRATSYNEQFF	TGTGCCAGCAGTCCGAGGGCGACGTCTTACAATGAGCAGTTCTTC
NA	TRBV28	TRBJ1-6	15	TRBD1	CASSPPTGEGSPLHF	TGTGCCAGCAGTCCTCCGACAGGGGAGGGATCACCCCTCCACTTT
NA	TRBV10-1	TRBJ1-1	16	NA	CAILRDRGPLCTEAFF	TGCGCCATTCTTAGGGATAGGGGTCCGTTGTGCACTGAAGCTTTCTTT
few	TRBV6-5	TRBJ1-2	12	NA	CAGLRTEDGYTF	TGTGCCGGGTTGAGGACAGAGGACGGCTACACCTTC
NA	TRBV18	TRBJ2-1	14	NA	CASSFGPQGGEQFF	TGTGCCAGCTCATTTGGACCCCAGGGGGGTGAGCAGTTCTTC
NA	TRBV4-3	TRBJ1-2	16	TRBD1	CASNPRQGSWYGGYTF	TGCGCCAGCAACCCAAGACAGGGTAGTTGGTATGGTGGCTACACCTTC
NA	TRBV2	TRBJ2-5	15	NA	CASSEQGSAAETQYF	TGTGCCAGCAGTGAACAGGGTTCGGCAGCAGAGACCCAGTACTTC
NA	TRBV5-6	TRBJ1-6	15	TRBD1	CASSWGQGVNSPLHF	TGTGCCAGCAGCTGGGGACAGGGGGTTAATTCACCCCTCCACTTT
once	TRBV11-2	TRBJ2-7	13	NA	CASTTLNDYEQYF	TGTGCCAGCACCACTCTGAACGACTACGAGCAGTACTTC
NA	TRBV5-1	TRBJ2-7	16	TRBD1	CASSPVGQGPDYEQYF	TGCGCCAGCAGCCCCGTGGGACAGGGGCCCGACTACGAGCAGTACTTC
NA	TRBV4-2	TRBJ1-5	17	NA	CASSQDSPVNSNQPQHF	TGTGCCAGCAGCCAAGATAGTCCGGTTAATAGCAATCAGCCCCAGCATTTT
few	TRBV5-1	TRBJ1-2	15	TRBD1	CASSPGQGPVRGYTF	TGCGCCAGCAGCCCGGGACAGGGCCCCGTTCGGGGCTACACCTTC
NA	TRBV19	TRBJ2-2	14	NA	CASSLFLNTGELFF	TGTGCCAGTAGTTTATTCCTGAACACCGGGGAGCTGTTTTTT
NA	TRBV28	TRBJ1-2	15	TRBD1	CASSTPKRTGYGYTF	TGTGCCAGCAGTACCCCAAAAAGGACAGGCTATGGCTACACCTTC
NA	TRBV12-5	TRBJ1-5	15	NA	CASGPQGGGNQPQHF	TGTGCTAGTGGGCCGCAGGGTGGAGGCAATCAGCCCCAGCATTTT
few	TRBV6-1	TRBJ1-5	13	TRBD1	CASSEDRGWPQHF	TGTGCCAGCAGTGAGGACAGGGGCTGGCCCCAGCATTTT
NA	TRBV4-3	TRBJ2-1	14	TRBD1	CASSQPGQGNEQFF	TGCGCCAGCAGCCAACCGGGACAGGGAAATGAGCAGTTCTTC
NA	TRBV6-1	TRBJ1-1	12	TRBD1	CASSEWDRKAFF	TGTGCCAGCAGTGAATGGGACAGAAAAGCTTTCTTT
few	TRBV30	TRBJ1-5	15	TRBD1	CAWSVRQGSSQPQHF	TGTGCCTGGAGTGTACGACAGGGTTCTAGTCAGCCCCAGCATTTT
NA	TRBV28	TRBJ2-2	14	NA	CASSSKRTTGELFF	TGTGCCAGCAGTTCCAAACGAACTACCGGGGAGCTGTTTTTT
medium-sized	TRBV3-1/TRBV3-2	TRBJ1-3	15	NA	CASRNAGLPGNTIYF	TGTGCCAGCCGGAATGCGGGTCTCCCTGGAAACACCATATATTTT
NA	TRBV3-1/TRBV3-2	TRBJ2-7	14	NA	CASSYRASGYEQYF	TGTGCCAGCAGTTACAGGGCGTCCGGCTACGAGCAGTACTTC
NA	TRBV27	TRBJ2-3	19	TRBD2	CASRGGDLRTSGRAGAQYF	TGTGCCAGCAGGGGCGGGGATCTACGGACTAGCGGGAGAGCGGGGGCGCAGTATTTT
NA	TRBV30	TRBJ1-4	15	TRBD1	CAWQKPGQGNEKLFF	TGTGCCTGGCAGAAACCGGGACAGGGAAATGAAAAACTGTTTTTT
NA	TRBV5-1	TRBJ1-3	14	NA	CASSPGDSGNTIYF	TGCGCCAGCAGCCCCGGGGACTCTGGAAACACCATATATTTT
NA	TRBV27	TRBJ2-2	16	NA	CASSSGTEGYTGELFF	TGTGCCAGCAGTTCCGGGACTGAGGGCTACACCGGGGAGCTGTTTTTT
NA	TRBV28	TRBJ1-5	13	TRBD1	CASSRQGSQPQHF	TGTGCCAGCAGCCGACAGGGGAGTCAGCCCCAGCATTTT
NA	TRBV29-1	TRBJ1-1	13	NA	CSVERVGNSEAFF	TGCAGCGTTGAGAGGGTGGGGAACTCTGAAGCTTTCTTT
NA	TRBV2	TRBJ2-2	15	TRBD1	CASRGQGLETGELFF	TGTGCCAGCAGGGGACAGGGGCTTGAAACCGGGGAGCTGTTTTTT
NA	TRBV28	TRBJ1-3	15	NA	CASSFKGSGGNTIYF	TGTGCCAGCAGTTTCAAGGGATCGGGAGGAAACACCATATATTTT
few	TRBV5-1	TRBJ1-1	16	TRBD1	CASSLKGPGGTTEAFF	TGCGCCAGCAGCTTGAAAGGGCCAGGGGGGACCACTGAAGCTTTCTTT
NA	TRBV15	TRBJ2-3	16	TRBD2	CATSRSLAGYTDTQYF	TGTGCCACCAGCAGGTCACTAGCGGGGTACACAGATACGCAGTATTTT
NA	TRBV7-9	TRBJ2-3	17	NA	CASSPTWASRFTDTQYF	TGTGCCAGCAGCCCCACCTGGGCTAGCCGATTCACAGATACGCAGTATTTT
NA	TRBV6-2/TRBV6-3	TRBJ2-5	16	TRBD2	CASSSILAGIQETQYF	TGTGCCAGCAGTTCAATCCTAGCGGGAATCCAAGAGACCCAGTACTTC
few	TRBV11-3	TRBJ1-2	15	TRBD1	CASSLGDRGGYGYTF	TGTGCCAGCAGCCTAGGGGACAGGGGTGGCTATGGCTACACCTTC
NA	TRBV7-2	TRBJ1-1	16	TRBD1	CASSSRQGGTVSEAFF	TGTGCCAGCAGCTCCCGACAGGGGGGTACTGTGTCTGAAGCTTTCTTT
NA	TRBV18	TRBJ2-5	17	NA	CASSPRGRAARQETQYF	TGTGCCAGCTCACCACGTGGCAGGGCCGCACGCCAAGAGACCCAGTACTTC
few	TRBV7-9	TRBJ1-6	14	NA	CASSLVGYNSPLHF	TGTGCCAGCAGCTTAGTCGGTTACAATTCACCCCTCCACTTT
NA	TRBV11-1	TRBJ1-2	12	NA	CASSLGESGYTF	TGTGCCAGCAGCTTAGGAGAGAGTGGCTACACCTTC
NA	TRBV28	TRBJ1-5	15	NA	CATHQTQGINQPQHF	TGTGCCACCCACCAAACCCAGGGGATAAATCAGCCCCAGCATTTT
NA	TRBV7-3	TRBJ2-1	15	TRBD1	CASSLGTGLYNEQFF	TGTGCCAGCAGCTTAGGGACAGGGCTATACAATGAGCAGTTCTTC